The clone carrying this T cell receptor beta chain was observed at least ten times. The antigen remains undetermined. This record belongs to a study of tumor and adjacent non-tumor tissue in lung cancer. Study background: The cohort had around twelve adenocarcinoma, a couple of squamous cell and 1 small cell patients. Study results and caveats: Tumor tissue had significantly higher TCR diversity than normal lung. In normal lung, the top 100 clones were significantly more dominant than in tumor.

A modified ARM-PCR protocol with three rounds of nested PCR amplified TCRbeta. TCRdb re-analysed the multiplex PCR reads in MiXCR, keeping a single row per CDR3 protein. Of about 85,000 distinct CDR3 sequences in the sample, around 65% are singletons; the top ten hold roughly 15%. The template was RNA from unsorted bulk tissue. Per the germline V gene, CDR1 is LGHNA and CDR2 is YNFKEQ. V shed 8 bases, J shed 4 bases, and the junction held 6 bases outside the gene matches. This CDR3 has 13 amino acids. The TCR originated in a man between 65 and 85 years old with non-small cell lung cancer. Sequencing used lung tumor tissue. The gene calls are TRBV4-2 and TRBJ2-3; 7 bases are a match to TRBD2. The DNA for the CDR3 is TGTGCCAGCCAGAGCGGGGTGGCAGATACGCAGTATTTT. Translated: CASQSGVADTQYF.